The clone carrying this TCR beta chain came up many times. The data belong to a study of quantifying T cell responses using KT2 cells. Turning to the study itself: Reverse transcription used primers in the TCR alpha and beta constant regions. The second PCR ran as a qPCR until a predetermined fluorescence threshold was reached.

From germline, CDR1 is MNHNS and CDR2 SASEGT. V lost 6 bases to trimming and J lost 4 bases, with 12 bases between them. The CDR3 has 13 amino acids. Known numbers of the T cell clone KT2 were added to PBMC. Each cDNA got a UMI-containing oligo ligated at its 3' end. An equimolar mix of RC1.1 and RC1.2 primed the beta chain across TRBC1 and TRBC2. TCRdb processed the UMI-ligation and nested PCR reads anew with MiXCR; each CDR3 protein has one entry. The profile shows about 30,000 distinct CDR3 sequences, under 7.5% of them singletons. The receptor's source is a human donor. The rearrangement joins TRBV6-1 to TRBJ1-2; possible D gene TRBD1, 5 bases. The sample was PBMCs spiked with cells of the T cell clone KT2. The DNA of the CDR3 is TGTGCCAGCAGAGTGGAGGGGATCTATGGCTACACCTTC. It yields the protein CASRVEGIYGYTF.